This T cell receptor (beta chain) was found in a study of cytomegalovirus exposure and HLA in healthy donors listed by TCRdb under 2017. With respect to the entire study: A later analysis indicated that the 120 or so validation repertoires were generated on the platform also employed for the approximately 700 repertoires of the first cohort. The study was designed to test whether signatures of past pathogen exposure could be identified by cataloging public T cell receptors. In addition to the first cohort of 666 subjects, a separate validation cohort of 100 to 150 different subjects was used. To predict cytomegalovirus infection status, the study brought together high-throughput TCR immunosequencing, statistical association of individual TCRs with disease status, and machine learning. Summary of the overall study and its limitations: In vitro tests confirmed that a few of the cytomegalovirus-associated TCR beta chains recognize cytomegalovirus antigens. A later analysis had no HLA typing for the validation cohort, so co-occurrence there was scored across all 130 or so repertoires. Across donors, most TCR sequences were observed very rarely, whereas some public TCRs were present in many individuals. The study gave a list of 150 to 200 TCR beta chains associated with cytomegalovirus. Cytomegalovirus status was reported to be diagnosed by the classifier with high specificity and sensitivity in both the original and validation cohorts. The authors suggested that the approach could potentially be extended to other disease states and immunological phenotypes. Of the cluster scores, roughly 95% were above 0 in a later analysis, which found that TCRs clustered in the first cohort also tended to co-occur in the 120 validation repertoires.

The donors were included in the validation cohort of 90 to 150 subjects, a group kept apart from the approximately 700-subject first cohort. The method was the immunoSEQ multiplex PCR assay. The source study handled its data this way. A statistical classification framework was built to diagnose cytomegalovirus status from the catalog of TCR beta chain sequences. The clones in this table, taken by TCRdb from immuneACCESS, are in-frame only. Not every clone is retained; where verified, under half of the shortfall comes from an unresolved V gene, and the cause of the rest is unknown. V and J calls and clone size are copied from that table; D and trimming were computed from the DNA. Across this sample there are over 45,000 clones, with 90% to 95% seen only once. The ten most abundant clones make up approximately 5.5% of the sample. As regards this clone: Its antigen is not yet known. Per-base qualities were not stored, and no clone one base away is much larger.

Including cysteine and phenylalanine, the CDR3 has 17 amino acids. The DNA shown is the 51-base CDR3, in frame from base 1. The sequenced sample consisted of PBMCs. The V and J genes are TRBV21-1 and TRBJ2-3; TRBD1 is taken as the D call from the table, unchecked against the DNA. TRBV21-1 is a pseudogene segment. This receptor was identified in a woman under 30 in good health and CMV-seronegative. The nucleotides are TGTGCCAGCAGCAAAGAGCAGGGACAGGGACCGCAAGATACGCAGTATTTT. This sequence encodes CASSKEQGQGPQDTQYF.